This T cell receptor beta chain derives from a study of human versus mouse CDR3 diversity and MHC coevolution. The study's findings and limits: Humans had the largest estimated TCR beta repertoire, 1.5 million to 2 million clonotypes. About 6 MHC II alleles selected the human T cells.

Measured with immunoSEQ multiplex PCR; TCRdb has only the in-frame clones, and not every one. In the table there are 60,000 to 95,000 clones, 85% to 95% of which are singletons. With regard to this clone: Its antigen is currently unknown.

V was shortened by 2 bases and J by 3 bases, with 8 bases between the two germline ends. This CDR3 spans 14 amino acids. Germline CDR1 is SNHLY and CDR2 is FYNNEI. Sorting isolated naive CD4 T cells lacking CD45RO and expressing CD62L. The receptor comes from a person between 25 and 70 years old in good health. Material for sequencing was naive CD4+ T cells from blood. Noted subset: CD45RO-negative CD62L-positive naive CD4 T cells. The V gene is TRBV2, the J gene TRBJ1-3; D unresolved. The CDR3 here is CASSEQMFGNTIYF. CDR3 DNA sequence: TGTGCCAGCAGTGAACAGATGTTTGGAAACACCATATATTTT.